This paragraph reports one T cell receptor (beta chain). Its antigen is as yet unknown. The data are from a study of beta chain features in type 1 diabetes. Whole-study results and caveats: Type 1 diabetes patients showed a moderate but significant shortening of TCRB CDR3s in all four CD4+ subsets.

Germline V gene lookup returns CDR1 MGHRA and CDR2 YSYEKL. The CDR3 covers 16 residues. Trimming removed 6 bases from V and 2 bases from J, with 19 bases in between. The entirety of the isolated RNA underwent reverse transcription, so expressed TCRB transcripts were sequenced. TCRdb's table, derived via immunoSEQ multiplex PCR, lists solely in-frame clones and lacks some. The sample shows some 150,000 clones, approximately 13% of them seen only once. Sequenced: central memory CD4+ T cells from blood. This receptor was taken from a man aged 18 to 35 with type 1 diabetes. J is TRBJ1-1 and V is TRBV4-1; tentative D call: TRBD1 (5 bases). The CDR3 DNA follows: TGCGCCAGCAGTAACTATCAGCGACAGATAAACACTGAAGCTTTCTTT. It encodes CASSNYQRQINTEAFF.